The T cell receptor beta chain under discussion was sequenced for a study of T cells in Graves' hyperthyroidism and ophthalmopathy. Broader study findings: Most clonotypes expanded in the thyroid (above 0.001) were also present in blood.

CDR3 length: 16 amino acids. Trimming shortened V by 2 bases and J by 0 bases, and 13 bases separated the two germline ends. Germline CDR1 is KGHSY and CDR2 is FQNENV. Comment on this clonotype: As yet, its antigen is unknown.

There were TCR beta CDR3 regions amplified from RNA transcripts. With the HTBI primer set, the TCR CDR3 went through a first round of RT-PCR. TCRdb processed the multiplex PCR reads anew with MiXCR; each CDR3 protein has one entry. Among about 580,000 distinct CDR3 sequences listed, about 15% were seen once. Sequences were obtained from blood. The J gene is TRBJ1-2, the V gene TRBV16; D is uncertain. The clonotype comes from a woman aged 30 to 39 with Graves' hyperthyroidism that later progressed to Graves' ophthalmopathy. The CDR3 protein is CASSQQGLGTNYGYTF. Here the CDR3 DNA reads TGTGCCAGCAGCCAACAAGGCCTTGGGACTAACTATGGCTACACCTTC. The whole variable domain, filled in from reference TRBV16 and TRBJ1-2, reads GEEVAQTPKHLVRGEGQKAKLYCAPIKGHSYVFWYQQVLKNEFKFLISFQNENVFDETGMPKERFSAKCLPNSPCSLEIQATKLEDSAVYFCASSQQGLGTNYGYTFGSGTRLTVV.